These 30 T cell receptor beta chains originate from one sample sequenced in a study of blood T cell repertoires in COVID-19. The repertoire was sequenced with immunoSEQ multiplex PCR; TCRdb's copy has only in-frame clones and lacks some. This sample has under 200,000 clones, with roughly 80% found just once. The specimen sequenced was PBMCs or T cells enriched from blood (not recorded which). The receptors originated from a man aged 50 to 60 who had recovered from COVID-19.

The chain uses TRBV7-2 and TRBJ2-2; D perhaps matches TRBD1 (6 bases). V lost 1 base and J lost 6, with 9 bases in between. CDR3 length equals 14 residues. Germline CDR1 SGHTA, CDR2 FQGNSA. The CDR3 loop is CASSLEWGPGELFF. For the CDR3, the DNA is TGTGCCAGCAGCTTAGAATGGGGGCCCGGGGAGCTGTTTTTT.

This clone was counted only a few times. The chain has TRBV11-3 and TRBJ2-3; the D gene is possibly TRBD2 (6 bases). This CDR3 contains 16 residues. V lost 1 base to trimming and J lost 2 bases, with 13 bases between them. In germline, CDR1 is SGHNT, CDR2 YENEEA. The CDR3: CASSLGGLGYTDTQYF. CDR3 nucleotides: TGTGCCAGCAGCTTAGGGGGACTGGGATACACAGATACGCAGTATTTT.

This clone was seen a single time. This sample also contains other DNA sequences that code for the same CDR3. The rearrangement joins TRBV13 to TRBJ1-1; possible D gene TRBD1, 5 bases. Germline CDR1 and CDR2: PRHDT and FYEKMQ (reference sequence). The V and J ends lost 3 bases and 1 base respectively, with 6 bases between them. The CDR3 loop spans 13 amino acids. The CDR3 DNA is TGTGCCAGCAGCTTTAGGGGGAACACTGAAGCTTTCTTT. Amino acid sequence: CASSFRGNTEAFF.

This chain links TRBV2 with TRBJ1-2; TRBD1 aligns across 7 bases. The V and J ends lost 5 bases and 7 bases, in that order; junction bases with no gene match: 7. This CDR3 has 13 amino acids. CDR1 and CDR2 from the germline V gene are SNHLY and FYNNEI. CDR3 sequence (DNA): TGTGCCAGCAGTTTACAGGGGCATAGTGGCTACACCTTC. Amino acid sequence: CASSLQGHSGYTF. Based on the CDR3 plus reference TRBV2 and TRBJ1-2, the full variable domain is EPEVTQTPSHQVTQMGQEVILRCVPISNHLYFYWYRQILGQKVEFLVSFYNNEISEKSEIFDDQFSVERPDGSNFTLKIRSTKLEDSAMYFCASSLQGHSGYTFGSGTRLTVV.

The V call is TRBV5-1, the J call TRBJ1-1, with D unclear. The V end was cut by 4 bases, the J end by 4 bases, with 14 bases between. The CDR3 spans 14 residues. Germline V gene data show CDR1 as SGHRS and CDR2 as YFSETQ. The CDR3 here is CASSLGGPSTEAFF. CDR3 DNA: TGCGCCAGCAGCCTTGGCGGGCCGAGCACTGAAGCTTTCTTT. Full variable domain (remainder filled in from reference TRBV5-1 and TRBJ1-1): KAGVTQTPRYLIKTRGQQVTLSCSPISGHRSVSWYQQTPGQGLQFLFEYFSETQRNKGNFPGRFSGRQFSNSRSEMNVSTLELGDSALYLCASSLGGPSTEAFFGQGTRLTVV.

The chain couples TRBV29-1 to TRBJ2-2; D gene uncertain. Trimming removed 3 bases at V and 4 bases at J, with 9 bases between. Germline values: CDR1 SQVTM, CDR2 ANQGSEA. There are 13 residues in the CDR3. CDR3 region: CSVDRSATGELFF. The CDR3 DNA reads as TGCAGCGTTGACAGGTCGGCCACCGGGGAGCTGTTTTTT.

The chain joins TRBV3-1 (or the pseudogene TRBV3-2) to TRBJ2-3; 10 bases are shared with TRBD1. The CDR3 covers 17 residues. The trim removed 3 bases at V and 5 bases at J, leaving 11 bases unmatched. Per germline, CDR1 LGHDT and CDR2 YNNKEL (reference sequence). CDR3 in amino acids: CASSHKQRQGAVDTQYF. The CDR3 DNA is TGTGCCAGCAGCCACAAACAGAGACAGGGGGCCGTAGATACGCAGTATTTT.

This chain's CDR3 is CASSHPRAKNSGGAYEQYF. CDR3 in DNA: TGTGCCAGCAGCCACCCGAGGGCCAAGAATAGCGGGGGGGCCTACGAGCAGTACTTC. V gene TRBV3-1 (or the pseudogene TRBV3-2) combines with J gene TRBJ2-7; the match to TRBD2 covers 11 bases. V lost 3 bases, J lost 2 bases, and 15 bases stayed unmatched. Looked up from germline, CDR1 is LGHDT and CDR2 is YNNKEL (reference sequence). This CDR3 is 19 amino acids long.

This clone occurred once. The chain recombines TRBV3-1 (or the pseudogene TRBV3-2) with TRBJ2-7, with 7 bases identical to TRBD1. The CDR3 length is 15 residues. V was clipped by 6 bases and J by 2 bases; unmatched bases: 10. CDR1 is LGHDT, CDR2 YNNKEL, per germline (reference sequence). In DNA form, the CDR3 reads TGTGCCAGCAGGTCGAAACAGGGGCCTACCTACGAGCAGTACTTC. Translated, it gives CASRSKQGPTYEQYF.

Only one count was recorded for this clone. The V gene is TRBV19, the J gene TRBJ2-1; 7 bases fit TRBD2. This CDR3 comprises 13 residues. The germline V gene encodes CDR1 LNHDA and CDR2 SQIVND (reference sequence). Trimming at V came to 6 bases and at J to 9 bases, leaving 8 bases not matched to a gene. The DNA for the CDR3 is TGTGCCAGTAGCGGGGGGTATGGGATTGAGCAGTTCTTC. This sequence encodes CASSGGYGIEQFF.

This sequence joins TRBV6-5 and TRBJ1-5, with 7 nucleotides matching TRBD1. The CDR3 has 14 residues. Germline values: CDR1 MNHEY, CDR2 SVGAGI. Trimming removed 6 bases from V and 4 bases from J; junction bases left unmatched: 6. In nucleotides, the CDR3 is TGTGCCAGCAGGCGGACAGGCTATAATCAGCCCCAGCATTTT. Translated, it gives CASRRTGYNQPQHF.

The chain's CDR3 is CASSLPGRKETQYF. The CDR3 DNA sequence: TGTGCCAGCTCACTACCAGGGAGAAAGGAGACCCAGTACTTC. The genes are TRBV18 and TRBJ2-5; D might be TRBD1 or TRBD2, each matching 5 bases. V was clipped by 4 bases and J by 5 bases, with 14 bases between them. Germline CDR1 reads KGHSH; CDR2 reads LQKENI. This CDR3 has 14 amino acids.

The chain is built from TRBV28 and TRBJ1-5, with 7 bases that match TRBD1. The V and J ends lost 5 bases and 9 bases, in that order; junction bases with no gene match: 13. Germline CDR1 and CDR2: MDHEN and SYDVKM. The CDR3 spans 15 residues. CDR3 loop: CASSLRTGGILPQHF. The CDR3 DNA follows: TGTGCCAGCAGTCTCCGGACAGGTGGCATTTTGCCCCAGCATTTT.

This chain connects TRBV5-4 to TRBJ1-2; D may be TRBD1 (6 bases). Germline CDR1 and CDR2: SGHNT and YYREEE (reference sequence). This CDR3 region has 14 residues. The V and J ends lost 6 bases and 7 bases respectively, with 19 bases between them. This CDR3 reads CASNSPGGLGGYTF. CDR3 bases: TGTGCCAGCAACTCACCCGGGGGGCTTGGTGGCTACACCTTC.

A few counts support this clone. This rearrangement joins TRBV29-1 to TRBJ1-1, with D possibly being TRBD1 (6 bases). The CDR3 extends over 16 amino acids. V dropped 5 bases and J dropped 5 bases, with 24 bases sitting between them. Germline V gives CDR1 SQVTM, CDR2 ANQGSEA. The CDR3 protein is CSVPTPLGARVTEAFF. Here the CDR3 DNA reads TGCAGCGTTCCCACACCCTTGGGGGCCCGGGTTACTGAAGCTTTCTTT.

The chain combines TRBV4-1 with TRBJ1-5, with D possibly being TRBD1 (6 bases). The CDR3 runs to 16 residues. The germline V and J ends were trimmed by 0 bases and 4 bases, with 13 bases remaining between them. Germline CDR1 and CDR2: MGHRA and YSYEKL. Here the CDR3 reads CASSQDPPRGNQPQHF. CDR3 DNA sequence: TGCGCCAGCAGCCAAGATCCTCCCAGGGGAAATCAGCCCCAGCATTTT.

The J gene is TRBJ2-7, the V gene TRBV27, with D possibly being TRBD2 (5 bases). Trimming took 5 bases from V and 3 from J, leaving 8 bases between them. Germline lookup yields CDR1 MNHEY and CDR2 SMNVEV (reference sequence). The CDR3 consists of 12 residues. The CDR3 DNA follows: TGTGCCAGCAGTCCGGGAAACTACGAGCAGTACTTC. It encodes CASSPGNYEQYF.

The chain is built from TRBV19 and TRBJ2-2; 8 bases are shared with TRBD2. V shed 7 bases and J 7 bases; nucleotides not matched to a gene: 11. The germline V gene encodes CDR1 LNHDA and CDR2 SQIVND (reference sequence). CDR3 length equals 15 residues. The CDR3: CASKKAGDQSGELFF. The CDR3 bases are TGTGCCAGTAAAAAAGCGGGGGATCAGAGCGGGGAGCTGTTTTTT.

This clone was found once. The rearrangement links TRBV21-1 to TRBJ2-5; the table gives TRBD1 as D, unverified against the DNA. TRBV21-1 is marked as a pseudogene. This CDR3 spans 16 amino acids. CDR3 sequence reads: CASSKEGDGKQETQYF. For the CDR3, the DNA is TGTGCCAGCAGCAAAGAGGGGGACGGCAAGCAAGAGACCCAGTACTTC.

The CDR3 DNA sequence: TGTGCCAGCAGCTTGGCGGGCGGGGGGATTGGTGAGCAGTTCTTC. Translation: CASSLAGGGIGEQFF. The rearrangement uses TRBV5-4 and TRBJ2-1; TRBD2 agrees at 8 bases. V lost 0 bases and J lost 9; bases outside the gene matches: 8. This CDR3 has 15 amino acids. Germline assignment: CDR1 SGHNT and CDR2 YYREEE (reference sequence). Drawing the rest from reference TRBV5-4 and TRBJ2-1, the complete variable domain is ETGVTQSPTHLIKTRGQQVTLRCSSQSGHNTVSWYQQALGQGPQFIFQYYREEENGRGNFPPRFSGLQFPNYSSELNVNALELDDSALYLCASSLAGGGIGEQFFGPGTRLTVL.

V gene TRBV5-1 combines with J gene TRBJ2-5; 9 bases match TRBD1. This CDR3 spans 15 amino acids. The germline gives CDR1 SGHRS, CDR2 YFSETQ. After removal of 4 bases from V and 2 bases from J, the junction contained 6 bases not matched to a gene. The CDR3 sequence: CASSGGQGGQETQYF. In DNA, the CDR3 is TGCGCCAGCAGCGGGGGACAGGGAGGGCAAGAGACCCAGTACTTC.

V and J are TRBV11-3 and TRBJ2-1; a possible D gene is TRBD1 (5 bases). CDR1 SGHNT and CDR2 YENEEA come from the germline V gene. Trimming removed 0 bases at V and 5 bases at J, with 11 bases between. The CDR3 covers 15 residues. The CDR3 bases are TGTGCCAGCAGCTTAGAATGGGGCAATCACAATGAGCAGTTCTTC. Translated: CASSLEWGNHNEQFF.

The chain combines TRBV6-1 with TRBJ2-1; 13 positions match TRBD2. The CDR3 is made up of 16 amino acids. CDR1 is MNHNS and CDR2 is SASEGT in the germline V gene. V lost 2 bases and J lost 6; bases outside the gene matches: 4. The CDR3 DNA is TGTGCCAGCAGTGAATTAACTAGCGGGGGGGCCAATGAGCAGTTCTTC. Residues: CASSELTSGGANEQFF.

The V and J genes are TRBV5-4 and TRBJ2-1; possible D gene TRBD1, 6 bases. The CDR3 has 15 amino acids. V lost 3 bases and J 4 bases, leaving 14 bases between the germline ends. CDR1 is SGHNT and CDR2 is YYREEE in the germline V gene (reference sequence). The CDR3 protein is CASSSTGMSYNEQFF. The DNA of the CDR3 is TGTGCCAGCAGCTCCACAGGGATGAGTTACAATGAGCAGTTCTTC.

The CDR3 nucleotides read TGCGCCAGCAGCTCCCGAGGGGGGGATCCCCAAGGGGGAAACACCATATATTTT. Protein sequence: CASSSRGGDPQGGNTIYF. V usage is TRBV5-1 and J usage is TRBJ1-3, with a possible D match to TRBD1 (6 bases). The V and J ends lost 3 bases and 4 bases respectively, with 23 bases between them. The germline V gene encodes CDR1 SGHRS and CDR2 YFSETQ. The CDR3 covers 18 residues. Combining the CDR3 with reference TRBV5-1 and TRBJ1-3 gives the whole variable domain KAGVTQTPRYLIKTRGQQVTLSCSPISGHRSVSWYQQTPGQGLQFLFEYFSETQRNKGNFPGRFSGRQFSNSRSEMNVSTLELGDSALYLCASSSRGGDPQGGNTIYFGEGSWLTVV.

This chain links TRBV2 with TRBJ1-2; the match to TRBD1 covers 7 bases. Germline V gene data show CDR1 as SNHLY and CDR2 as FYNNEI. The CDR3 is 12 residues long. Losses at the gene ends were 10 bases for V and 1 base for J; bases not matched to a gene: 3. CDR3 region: CATTGDNYGYTF. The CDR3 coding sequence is TGTGCCACCACAGGGGATAACTATGGCTACACCTTC.

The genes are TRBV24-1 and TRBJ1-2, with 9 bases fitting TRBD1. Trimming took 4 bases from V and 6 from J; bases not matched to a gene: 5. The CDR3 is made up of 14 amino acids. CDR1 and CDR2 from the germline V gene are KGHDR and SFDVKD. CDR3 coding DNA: TGTGCCACCAGTGACTCCGGGACAGGGAATGGCTACACCTTC. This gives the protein CATSDSGTGNGYTF.

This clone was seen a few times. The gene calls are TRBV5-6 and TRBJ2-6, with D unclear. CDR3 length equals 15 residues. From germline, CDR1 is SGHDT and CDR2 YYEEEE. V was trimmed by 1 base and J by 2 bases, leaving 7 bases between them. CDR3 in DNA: TGTGCCAGCAGCTTGAATGGGCCTGGGGCCAACGTCCTGACTTTC. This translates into CASSLNGPGANVLTF.

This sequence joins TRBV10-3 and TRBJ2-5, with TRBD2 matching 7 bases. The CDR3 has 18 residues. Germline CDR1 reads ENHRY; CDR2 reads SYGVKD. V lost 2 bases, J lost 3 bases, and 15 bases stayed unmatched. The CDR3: CAISETRGGAGVKETQYF. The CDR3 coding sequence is TGTGCCATCAGTGAGACCCGGGGTGGGGCGGGAGTGAAAGAGACCCAGTACTTC.

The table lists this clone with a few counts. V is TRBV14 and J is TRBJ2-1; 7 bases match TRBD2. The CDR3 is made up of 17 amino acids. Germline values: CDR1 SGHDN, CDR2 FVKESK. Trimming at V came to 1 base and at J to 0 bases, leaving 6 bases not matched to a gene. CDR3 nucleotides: TGTGCCAGCAGCCAAGCGGGGTGGACTAGCTCCTACAATGAGCAGTTCTTC. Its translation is CASSQAGWTSSYNEQFF.